These 25 T cell receptor beta chains were all obtained from the same sample, sequenced in a study of shared clonotypes between healthy human individuals (dated by TCRdb to about 2020). For the CD8 naive samples, CD45RO-negative cells were positively selected for CCR7, yielding a CD45RA+CCR7+ population from which TemRA cells were excluded. Library preparation used the immunoSEQ multiplex PCR assay. The table was pulled from immuneACCESS by TCRdb, which kept in-frame rearrangements only. Such tables lose some clones; where checked, under half of the loss comes from unresolved V genes, and the rest has no known cause. For this sample the table gives 560,000 or so clones, of which 95% to 96% were detected only once. The ten largest make up 0.11% of the sample. Sequenced: naive CD8+ T cells sorted from blood. Read against the paper, the sample's cell subset or site label means: CD45RA+CCR7+. The source is a woman younger than 45 in good health.

V gene TRBV29-1 combines with J gene TRBJ2-3, with D uncertain. The CDR3 covers 14 residues. Germline values: CDR1 SQVTM, CDR2 ANQGSEA. The V end lost 0 bases, the J end lost 0 bases, and 7 bases lay between the germline ends. CDR3 residues: CSVEDTFSTDTQYF. CDR3 nucleotides: TGCAGCGTTGAAGACACCTTCAGCACAGATACGCAGTATTTT.

The V gene is TRBV10-1, the J gene TRBJ2-7; D is ambiguous. CDR1 WNHNN and CDR2 SYGVQD come from the germline V gene (reference sequence). V lost 0 bases and J 2 bases, leaving 11 bases between the germline ends. The CDR3 length is 15 residues. CDR3 in DNA: TGCGCCAGCAGTGAGTCGGTCTCCCCCGCCTACGAGCAGTACTTC. It is translated as CASSESVSPAYEQYF.

The J gene is TRBJ2-2, the V gene TRBV13; D unclear. This CDR3 is built from 15 residues. The germline CDR1 and CDR2 sequences are PRHDT and FYEKMQ (reference sequence). V lost 5 bases to trimming and J lost 1 base, with 11 bases between them. CDR3 sequence reads: CASSPSYGNTGELFF. The DNA for the CDR3 is TGTGCCAGCAGCCCATCCTACGGGAACACCGGGGAGCTGTTTTTT. The whole variable domain, filled in from reference TRBV13 and TRBJ2-2, reads AAGVIQSPRHLIKEKRETATLKCYPIPRHDTVYWYQQGPGQDPQFLISFYEKMQSDKGSIPDRFSAQQFSDYHSELNMSSLELGDSALYFCASSPSYGNTGELFFGEGSRLTVL.

As concerns this clone: Other DNA sequences within the sample encode an identical CDR3. This rearrangement joins TRBV2 to TRBJ2-7; D gene uncertain. The germline CDR1 and CDR2 sequences are SNHLY and FYNNEI. The length of the CDR3 is 11 residues. V lost 6 bases and J lost 4, with 7 bases in between. CDR3 DNA: TGTGCCAGCAGCGAGGATTACGAGCAGTACTTC. This codes for CASSEDYEQYF.

The chain recombines TRBV7-2 with TRBJ1-4; 9 positions agree with TRBD1. The CDR3 consists of 16 residues. The junction had 11 bases not matched to a gene; V was cut back by 6 bases and J by 6 bases. Germline CDR1 is SGHTA and CDR2 is FQGNSA. CDR3 in amino acids: CASSNPGTGRDEKLFF. DNA of the CDR3: TGTGCCAGCAGTAATCCCGGGACAGGGCGGGATGAAAAACTGTTTTTT.

The chain combines TRBV27 with TRBJ2-2; no reliable D call. V was pared by 8 bases and J by 8 bases, with 9 bases between. The CDR3 consists of 11 residues. From germline, CDR1 is MNHEY and CDR2 SMNVEV (reference sequence). In nucleotides, the CDR3 is TGTGCCAGCGGACCAATAGGGGAGCTGTTTTTT. Translation: CASGPIGELFF.

This chain uses TRBV28 with TRBJ1-1; D unclear. Trimming took off 1 base at V and 0 bases at J, with 3 bases between the two ends. Germline V gene lookup returns CDR1 MDHEN and CDR2 SYDVKM. CDR3 length: 13 residues. The DNA of the CDR3 is TGTGCCAGCAGTTTATTACTGAACACTGAAGCTTTCTTT. It yields the protein CASSLLLNTEAFF.

The genes are TRBV5-4 and TRBJ2-7, with a tentative D call TRBD1 (7 bases). Trimming removed 0 bases at V and 1 base at J, with 11 bases between. Germline lookup yields CDR1 SGHNT and CDR2 YYREEE (reference sequence). CDR3 length: 15 amino acids. The CDR3, as DNA: TGTGCCAGCAGCTTGGGGCAGGGGGGATCCTACGAGCAGTACTTC. It is translated as CASSLGQGGSYEQYF.

This chain connects TRBV5-4 to TRBJ2-7, with 9 bases aligning to TRBD2. CDR3 length: 15 amino acids. Unmatched junction bases numbered 10, after V lost 4 bases and J lost 5 bases. Looked up from germline, CDR1 is SGHNT and CDR2 is YYREEE (reference sequence). The CDR3 DNA sequence: TGTGCCAGCAGCGCGGTTAGCGGGAGACGCGACGAGCAGTACTTC. Protein product: CASSAVSGRRDEQYF.

The chain couples TRBV9 to TRBJ2-7; D possibly corresponds to TRBD1 (6 bases). The CDR3 covers 15 residues. The V gene's germline CDR1 is SGDLS and CDR2 YYNGEE. Trimming took off 3 bases at V and 3 bases at J, with 16 bases between the two ends. This chain's CDR3 is CASSEGWGHYYEQYF. The CDR3 region has the DNA TGTGCCAGCAGCGAAGGGTGGGGACACTACTACGAGCAGTACTTC.

The rearrangement joins TRBV5-1 to TRBJ2-3, with D perhaps matching TRBD2 (6 bases). V dropped 4 bases and J dropped 4 bases, with 22 bases sitting between them. This CDR3 is 17 amino acids long. CDR1 and CDR2 (germline): SGHRS, YFSETQ. CDR3 bases: TGCGCCAGCAGCCCCTCTGGTGGCGGGATTCTCGCAGATACGCAGTATTTT. Encoded protein: CASSPSGGGILADTQYF.

The CDR3 loop is CASSYGYPDLYEQYF. DNA of the CDR3: TGTGCCAGCAGTTATGGCTACCCCGACCTCTACGAGCAGTACTTC. The chain recombines TRBV6-5 with TRBJ2-5; no reliable D call. The J call is uncertain, as TRBJ2-7 better fits the DNA end. Germline assignment: CDR1 MNHEY and CDR2 SVGAGI. The CDR3 spans 15 residues.

The chain uses TRBV9 and TRBJ2-1; possibly TRBD2 for D (5 bases). There are 13 residues in the CDR3. CDR1 SGDLS and CDR2 YYNGEE come from the germline V gene. The V gene lost 3 bases and the J gene lost 8 bases, with 12 bases spanning the gap. CDR3 protein: CASSALAGDEQFF. The CDR3 DNA reads TGTGCCAGCAGCGCCTTGGCCGGGGATGAGCAGTTCTTC.

The gene calls are TRBV5-1 and TRBJ2-7; maybe TRBD2 (6 bases). The CDR3 is 14 amino acids. The germline V gene encodes CDR1 SGHRS and CDR2 YFSETQ. V was clipped by 4 bases and J by 1 base, with 12 bases between them. CDR3 loop: CASSAGLASYEQYF. CDR3 nucleotides: TGCGCCAGCAGCGCGGGGCTAGCGTCCTACGAGCAGTACTTC.

The chain uses TRBV4-1 and TRBJ2-2; possibly TRBD1 or TRBD2 for D (6 bases each). The germline CDR1 and CDR2 sequences are MGHRA and YSYEKL. The V and J ends lost 2 bases and 6 bases respectively, with 19 bases between them. The length of the CDR3 is 17 residues. CDR3 bases: TGCGCCAGCAGCCAACTCCCGGGGGCATCAAGGTCCGGGGAGCTGTTTTTT. This codes for CASSQLPGASRSGELFF.

Of note for this clone: This sample also contains other DNA sequences that code for the same CDR3. The V gene is TRBV7-9, the J gene TRBJ2-7, with D possibly being TRBD2 (6 bases). The CDR3 extends over 15 amino acids. The germline CDR1 and CDR2 sequences are SEHNR and FQNEAQ (reference sequence). V lost 0 bases and J lost 0, with 9 bases in between. CDR3 amino acids: CASSLASGSSYEQYF. In nucleotides, the CDR3 is TGTGCCAGCAGCTTAGCTAGCGGAAGCTCCTACGAGCAGTACTTC.

The rearrangement links TRBV19 to TRBJ2-1, with 7 bases matching TRBD2. In germline, CDR1 is LNHDA, CDR2 SQIVND (reference sequence). The V gene end was trimmed by 6 bases and the J gene end by 10 bases; junction bases not matched to a gene: 3. This CDR3 has 11 residues. The CDR3 protein is CASSHSGEQFF. CDR3 coding DNA: TGTGCCAGTAGCCATAGCGGGGAGCAGTTCTTC.

V is TRBV7-8 and J is TRBJ2-5, with 14 bases fitting TRBD2. The CDR3 is 19 amino acids. J gave up 4 bases and V 5 bases, and 15 bases lay outside the gene matches. Looked up from germline, CDR1 is SGHVS and CDR2 is FQNEAQ. CDR3 sequence: CASSNNRGGLAGGRETQYF. In nucleotides, the CDR3 is TGTGCCAGCAGCAATAACAGGGGTGGACTAGCGGGAGGAAGAGAGACCCAGTACTTC.

This clone occurred once. The V and J genes are TRBV30 and TRBJ2-3; TRBD2 agrees at 12 bases. V trimming: 1 base; J trimming: 1 base; junction bases outside the gene matches: 3. The CDR3 spans 16 residues. Germline-derived CDR1 and CDR2 are GTSNPN and SVGIG (reference sequence). The CDR3 bases are TGTGCCTGGAGTGCAGGACTAGCGGGGCGCACAGATACGCAGTATTTT. It specifies CAWSAGLAGRTDTQYF.

The chain couples TRBV5-1 to TRBJ2-7; TRBD1 matches 10 bases. The junction had 5 bases not matched to a gene; V was cut back by 4 bases and J by 1 base. Germline CDR1 SGHRS, CDR2 YFSETQ. This CDR3 is 15 amino acids long. The CDR3 sequence is CASSLGQGPSYEQYF. For the CDR3, the DNA is TGCGCCAGCAGCCTGGGACAGGGGCCATCCTACGAGCAGTACTTC.

This chain links TRBV6-1 with TRBJ2-1, with 11 bases matching TRBD2. Trimming removed 3 bases from V and 9 bases from J; junction bases left unmatched: 13. The CDR3 extends over 17 amino acids. Germline CDR1 reads MNHNS; CDR2 reads SASEGT. The CDR3 DNA sequence: TGTGCCAGCAGTGAGGAGGAGCTAGCGGGAGGAGATAGTGAGCAGTTCTTC. Encoded protein: CASSEEELAGGDSEQFF.

V is TRBV29-1 and J is TRBJ2-3; possibly TRBD1 for D (5 bases). The germline CDR1 and CDR2 sequences are SQVTM and ANQGSEA. The CDR3 contains 12 residues. The V end lost 3 bases, the J end lost 4 bases, and 8 bases lay between the germline ends. The CDR3 DNA sequence: TGCAGCGTTGAGGTCAGGGCAGATACGCAGTATTTT. This gives the protein CSVEVRADTQYF.

The CDR3 DNA sequence: TGTGCCAGTGGACAGCCTAAGGGGATGGGAGAAGAAAAACTGTTTTTT. Its protein product is CASGQPKGMGEEKLFF. The V gene is TRBV11-2, the J gene TRBJ1-4, with a tentative D call TRBD1 (6 bases). Trimming left V 9 bases short and J 8 bases short, with 25 bases between. Germline lookup yields CDR1 SGHAT and CDR2 FQNNGV. The CDR3 sequence is 16 residues long.

This chain links TRBV14 with TRBJ1-1; D is perhaps TRBD1 (5 bases). The germline gives CDR1 SGHDN, CDR2 FVKESK. V was clipped by 8 bases and J by 3 bases, with 10 bases between them. This CDR3 has 12 residues. As DNA, the CDR3 is TGTGCCAGCGGGGGGAGGGACACTGAAGCTTTCTTT. Protein: CASGGRDTEAFF.

The rearrangement links TRBV4-1 to TRBJ1-2; D not certain. The ends were cut back, 2 bases at V and 6 bases at J, with 10 bases in the middle. The CDR3 length is 13 residues. The germline CDR1 and CDR2 sequences are MGHRA and YSYEKL. The CDR3, as DNA: TGCGCCAGCAGCCAACGACTCTCGGATGGCTACACCTTC. Encoded protein: CASSQRLSDGYTF.